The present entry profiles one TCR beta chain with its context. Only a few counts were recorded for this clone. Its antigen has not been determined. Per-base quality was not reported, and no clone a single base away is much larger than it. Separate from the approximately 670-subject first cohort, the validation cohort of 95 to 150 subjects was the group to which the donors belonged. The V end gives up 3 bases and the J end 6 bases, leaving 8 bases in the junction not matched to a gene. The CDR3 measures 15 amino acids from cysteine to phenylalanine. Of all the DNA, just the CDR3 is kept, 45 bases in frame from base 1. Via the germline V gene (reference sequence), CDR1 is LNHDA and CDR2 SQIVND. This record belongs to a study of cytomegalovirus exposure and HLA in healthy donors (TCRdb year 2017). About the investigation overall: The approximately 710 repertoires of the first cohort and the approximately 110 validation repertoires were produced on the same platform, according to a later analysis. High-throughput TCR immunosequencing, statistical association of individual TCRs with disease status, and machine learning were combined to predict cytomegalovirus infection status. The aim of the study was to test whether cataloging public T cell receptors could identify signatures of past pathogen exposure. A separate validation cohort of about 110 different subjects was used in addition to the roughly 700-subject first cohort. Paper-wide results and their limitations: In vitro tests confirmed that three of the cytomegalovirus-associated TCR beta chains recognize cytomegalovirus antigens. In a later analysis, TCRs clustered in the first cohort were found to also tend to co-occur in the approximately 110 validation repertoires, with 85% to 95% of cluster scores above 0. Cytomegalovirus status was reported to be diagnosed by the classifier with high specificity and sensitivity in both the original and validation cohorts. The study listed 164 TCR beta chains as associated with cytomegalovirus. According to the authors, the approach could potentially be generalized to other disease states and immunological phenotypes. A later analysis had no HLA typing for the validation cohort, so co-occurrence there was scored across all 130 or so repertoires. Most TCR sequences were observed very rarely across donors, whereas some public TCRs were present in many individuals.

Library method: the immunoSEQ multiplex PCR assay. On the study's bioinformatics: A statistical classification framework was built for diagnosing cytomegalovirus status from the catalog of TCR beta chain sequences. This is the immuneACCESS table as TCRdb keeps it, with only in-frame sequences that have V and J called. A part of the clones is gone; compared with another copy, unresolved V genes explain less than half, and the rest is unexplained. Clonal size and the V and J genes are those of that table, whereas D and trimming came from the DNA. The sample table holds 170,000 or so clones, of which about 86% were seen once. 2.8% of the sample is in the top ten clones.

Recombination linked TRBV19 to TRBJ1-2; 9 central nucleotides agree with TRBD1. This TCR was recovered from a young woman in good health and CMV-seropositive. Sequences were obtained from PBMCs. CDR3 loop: CASSISGQGRDGYTF. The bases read TGTGCCAGTAGTATCTCCGGACAGGGGAGGGATGGCTACACCTTC.